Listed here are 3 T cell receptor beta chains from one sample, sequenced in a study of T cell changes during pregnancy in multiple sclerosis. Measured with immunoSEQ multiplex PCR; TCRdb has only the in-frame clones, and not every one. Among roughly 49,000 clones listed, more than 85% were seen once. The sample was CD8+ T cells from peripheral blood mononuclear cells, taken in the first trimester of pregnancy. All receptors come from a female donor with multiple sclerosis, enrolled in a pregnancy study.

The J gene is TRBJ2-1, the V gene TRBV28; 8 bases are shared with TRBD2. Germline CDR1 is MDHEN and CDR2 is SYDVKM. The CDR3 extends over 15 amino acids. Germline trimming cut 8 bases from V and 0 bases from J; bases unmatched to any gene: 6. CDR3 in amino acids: CASALSGGSYNEQFF. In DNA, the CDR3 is TGTGCCAGCGCCCTAAGCGGGGGCTCCTACAATGAGCAGTTCTTC. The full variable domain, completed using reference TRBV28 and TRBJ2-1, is DVKVTQSSRYLVKRTGEKVFLECVQDMDHENMFWYRQDPGLGLRLIYFSYDVKMKEKGDIPEGYSVSREKKERFSLILESASTNQTSMYLCASALSGGSYNEQFFGPGTRLTVL.

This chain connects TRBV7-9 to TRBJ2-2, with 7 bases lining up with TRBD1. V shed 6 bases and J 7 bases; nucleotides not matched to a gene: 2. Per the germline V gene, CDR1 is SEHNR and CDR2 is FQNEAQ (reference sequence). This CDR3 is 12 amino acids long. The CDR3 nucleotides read TGTGCCAGCAGTCCAGGGGGCGGGGAGCTGTTTTTT. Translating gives CASSPGGGELFF.

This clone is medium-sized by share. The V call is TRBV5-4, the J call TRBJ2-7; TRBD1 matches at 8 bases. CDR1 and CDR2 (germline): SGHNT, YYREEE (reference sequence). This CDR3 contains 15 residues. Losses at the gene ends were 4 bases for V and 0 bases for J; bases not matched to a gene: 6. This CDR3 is CASSETGEISYEQYF. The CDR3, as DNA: TGTGCCAGCAGCGAGACAGGGGAGATCTCCTACGAGCAGTACTTC.